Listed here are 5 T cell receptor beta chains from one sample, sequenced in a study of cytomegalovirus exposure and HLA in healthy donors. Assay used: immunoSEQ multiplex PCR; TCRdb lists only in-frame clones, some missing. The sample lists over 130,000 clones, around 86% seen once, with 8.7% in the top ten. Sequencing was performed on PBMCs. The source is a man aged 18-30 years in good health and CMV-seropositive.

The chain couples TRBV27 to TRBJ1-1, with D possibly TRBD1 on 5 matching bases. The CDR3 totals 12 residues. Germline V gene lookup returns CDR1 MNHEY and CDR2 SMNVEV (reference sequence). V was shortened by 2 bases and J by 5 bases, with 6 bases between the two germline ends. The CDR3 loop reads CASSLRGTEAFF. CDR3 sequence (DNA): TGTGCCAGCAGTTTACGGGGGACTGAAGCTTTCTTT.

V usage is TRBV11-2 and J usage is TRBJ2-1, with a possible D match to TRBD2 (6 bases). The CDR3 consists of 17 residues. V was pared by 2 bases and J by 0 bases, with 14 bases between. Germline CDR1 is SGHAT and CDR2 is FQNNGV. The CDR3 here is CASSLYGGADSYNEQFF. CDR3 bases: TGTGCCAGCAGCTTATACGGCGGGGCGGACTCCTACAATGAGCAGTTCTTC.

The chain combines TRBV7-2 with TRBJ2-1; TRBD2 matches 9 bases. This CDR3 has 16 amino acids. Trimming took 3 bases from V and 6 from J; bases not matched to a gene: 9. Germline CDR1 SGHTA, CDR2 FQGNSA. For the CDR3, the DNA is TGTGCCAGCAGCTTCCTGGGCGGGAGGGAAGGCAATGAGCAGTTCTTC. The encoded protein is CASSFLGGREGNEQFF.

CDR3 region: CASSAETASYGYTF. The CDR3 region has the DNA TGTGCCAGCAGTGCAGAAACAGCTTCCTATGGCTACACCTTC. The V gene is TRBV2, the J gene TRBJ1-2; no firm D call. CDR1 is SNHLY, CDR2 FYNNEI, per germline. The ends were cut back, 4 bases at V and 4 bases at J, with 13 bases in the middle. The CDR3 is 14 residues long.

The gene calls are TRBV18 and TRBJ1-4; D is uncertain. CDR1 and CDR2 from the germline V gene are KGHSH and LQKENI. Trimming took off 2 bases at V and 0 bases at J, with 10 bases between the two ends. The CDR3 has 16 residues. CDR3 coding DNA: TGTGCCAGCTCACCAATAGAAGTAGCAACTAATGAAAAACTGTTTTTT. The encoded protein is CASSPIEVATNEKLFF.